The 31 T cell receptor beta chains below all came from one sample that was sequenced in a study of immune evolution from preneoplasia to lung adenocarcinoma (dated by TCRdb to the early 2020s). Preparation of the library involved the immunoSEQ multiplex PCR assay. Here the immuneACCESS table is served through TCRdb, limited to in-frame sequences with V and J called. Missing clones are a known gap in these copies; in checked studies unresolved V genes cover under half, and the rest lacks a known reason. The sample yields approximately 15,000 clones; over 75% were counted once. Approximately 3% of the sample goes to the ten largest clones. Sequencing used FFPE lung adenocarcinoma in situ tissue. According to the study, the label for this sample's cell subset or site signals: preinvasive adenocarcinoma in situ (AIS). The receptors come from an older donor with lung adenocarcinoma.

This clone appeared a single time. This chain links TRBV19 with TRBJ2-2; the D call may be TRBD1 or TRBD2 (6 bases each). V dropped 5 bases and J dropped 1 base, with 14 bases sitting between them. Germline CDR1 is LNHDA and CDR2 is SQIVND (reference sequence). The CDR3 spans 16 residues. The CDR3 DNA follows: TGTGCCAGTAGTCCCCCCGGGGGACAGAACACCGGGGAGCTGTTTTTT. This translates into CASSPPGGQNTGELFF.

The CDR3 is CASSYPGQASYEQYF. The CDR3 region has the DNA TGTGCCAGCAGTTACCCGGGACAGGCCTCCTACGAGCAGTACTTC. The chain combines TRBV28 with TRBJ2-7, with 8 bases matching TRBD1. There are 15 residues in the CDR3. With V trimmed by 4 bases and J by 0 bases, 5 bases remained unmatched. CDR1 and CDR2 (germline): MDHEN, SYDVKM.

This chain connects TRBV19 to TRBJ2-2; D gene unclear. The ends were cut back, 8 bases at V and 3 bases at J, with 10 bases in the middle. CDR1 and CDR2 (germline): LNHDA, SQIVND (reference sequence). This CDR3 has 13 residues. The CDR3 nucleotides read TGTGCCAGTCGAATACGGGACACCGGGGAGCTGTTTTTT. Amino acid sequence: CASRIRDTGELFF.

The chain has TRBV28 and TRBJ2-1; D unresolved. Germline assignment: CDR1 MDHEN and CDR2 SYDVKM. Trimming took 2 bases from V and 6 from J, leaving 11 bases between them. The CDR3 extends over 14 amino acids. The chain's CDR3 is CASSLALTGNEQFF. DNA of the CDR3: TGTGCCAGCAGTTTAGCCCTCACGGGCAATGAGCAGTTCTTC.

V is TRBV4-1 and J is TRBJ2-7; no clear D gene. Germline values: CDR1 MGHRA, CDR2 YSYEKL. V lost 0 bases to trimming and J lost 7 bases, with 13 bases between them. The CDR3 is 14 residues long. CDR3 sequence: CASSQDAEGLEQYF. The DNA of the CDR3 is TGCGCCAGCAGCCAAGACGCGGAAGGGCTTGAGCAGTACTTC.

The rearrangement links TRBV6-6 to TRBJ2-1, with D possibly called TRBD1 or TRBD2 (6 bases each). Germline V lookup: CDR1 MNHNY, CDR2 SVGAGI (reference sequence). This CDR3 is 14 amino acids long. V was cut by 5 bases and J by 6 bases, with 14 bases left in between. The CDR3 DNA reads TGTGCCAGCAGTCCGGACAGAGCGGGCAATGAGCAGTTCTTC. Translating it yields CASSPDRAGNEQFF.

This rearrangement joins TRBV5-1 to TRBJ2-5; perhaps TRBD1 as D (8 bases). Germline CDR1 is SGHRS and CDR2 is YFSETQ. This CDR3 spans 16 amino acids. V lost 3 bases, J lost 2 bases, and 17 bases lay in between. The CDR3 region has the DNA TGCGCCAGCAGCTCCGGGGGGACAGGCCTTCAAGAGACCCAGTACTTC. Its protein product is CASSSGGTGLQETQYF.

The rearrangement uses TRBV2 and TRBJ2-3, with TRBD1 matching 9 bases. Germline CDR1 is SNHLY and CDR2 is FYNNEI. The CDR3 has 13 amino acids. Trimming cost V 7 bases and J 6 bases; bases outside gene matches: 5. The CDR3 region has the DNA TGTGCCAGCAAGGGGACAGGGATGGATACGCAGTATTTT. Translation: CASKGTGMDTQYF.

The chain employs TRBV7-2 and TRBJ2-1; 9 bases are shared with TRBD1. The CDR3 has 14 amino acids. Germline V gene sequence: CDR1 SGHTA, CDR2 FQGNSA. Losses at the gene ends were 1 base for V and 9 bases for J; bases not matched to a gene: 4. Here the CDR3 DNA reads TGTGCCAGCAGCTTAGGAGGACAGGGGCTTGAGCAGTTCTTC. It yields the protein CASSLGGQGLEQFF.

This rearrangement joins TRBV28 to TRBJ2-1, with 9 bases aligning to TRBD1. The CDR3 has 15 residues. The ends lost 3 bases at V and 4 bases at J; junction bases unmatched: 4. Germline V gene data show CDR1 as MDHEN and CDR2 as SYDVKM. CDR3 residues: CASSFGDRVYNEQFF. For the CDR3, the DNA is TGTGCCAGCAGTTTTGGGGACAGGGTATACAATGAGCAGTTCTTC.

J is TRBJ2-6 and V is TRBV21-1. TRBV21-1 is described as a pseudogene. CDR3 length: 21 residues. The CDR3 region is CASSLRFQMGERNSGANVLTF. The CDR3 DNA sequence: TGTGCCAGCAGTCTCCGATTCCAAATGGGGGAAAGGAACTCTGGGGCCAACGTCCTGACTTTC.

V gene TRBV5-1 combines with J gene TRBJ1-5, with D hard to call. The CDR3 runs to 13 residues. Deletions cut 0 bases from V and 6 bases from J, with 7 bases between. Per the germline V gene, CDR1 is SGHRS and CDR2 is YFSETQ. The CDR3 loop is CASSLDGIQPQHF. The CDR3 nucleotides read TGCGCCAGCAGCTTGGACGGGATTCAGCCCCAGCATTTT.

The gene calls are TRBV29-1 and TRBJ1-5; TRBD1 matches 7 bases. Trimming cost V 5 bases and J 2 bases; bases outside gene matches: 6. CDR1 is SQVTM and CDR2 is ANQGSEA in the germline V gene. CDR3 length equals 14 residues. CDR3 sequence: CSVLSGTGNQPQHF. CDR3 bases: TGCAGCGTTCTTTCAGGGACAGGCAATCAGCCCCAGCATTTT.

CDR3 nucleotides: TGTGCCAGCAGCTTCCCTCGACAGGGGAGACGGGGCGCCGGGGAGCTGTTTTTT. Translated: CASSFPRQGRRGAGELFF. V gene TRBV11-2 combines with J gene TRBJ2-2, with 8 bases fitting TRBD1. V lost 3 bases, J lost 6 bases, and 15 bases stayed unmatched. The germline V gene encodes CDR1 SGHAT and CDR2 FQNNGV. The CDR3 runs 18 residues.

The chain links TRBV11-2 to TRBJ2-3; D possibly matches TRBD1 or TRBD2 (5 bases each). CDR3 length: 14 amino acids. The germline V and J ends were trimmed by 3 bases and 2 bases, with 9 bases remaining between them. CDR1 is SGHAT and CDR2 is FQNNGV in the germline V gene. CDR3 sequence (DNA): TGTGCCAGCAGCTTTCGAGGGGACACAGATACGCAGTATTTT. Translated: CASSFRGDTDTQYF.

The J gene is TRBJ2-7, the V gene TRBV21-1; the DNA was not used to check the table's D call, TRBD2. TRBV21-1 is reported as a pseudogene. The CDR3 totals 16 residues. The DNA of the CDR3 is TGTGCCAGCAGCGCCGTAGCGGGGGAGAACACCTACGAGCAGTACTTC. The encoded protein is CASSAVAGENTYEQYF.

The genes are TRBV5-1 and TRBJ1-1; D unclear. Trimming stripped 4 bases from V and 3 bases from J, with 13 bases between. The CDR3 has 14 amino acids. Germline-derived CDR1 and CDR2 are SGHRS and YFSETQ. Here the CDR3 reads CASSKTGPDTEAFF. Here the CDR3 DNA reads TGCGCCAGCAGCAAAACTGGACCAGACACTGAAGCTTTCTTT.

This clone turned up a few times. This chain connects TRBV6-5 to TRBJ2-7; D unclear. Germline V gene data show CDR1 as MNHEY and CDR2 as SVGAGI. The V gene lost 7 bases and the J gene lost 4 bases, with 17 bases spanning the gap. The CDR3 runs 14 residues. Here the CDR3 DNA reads TGTGCCAGCAAAACGTTCTGGAGTGGGTACGAGCAGTACTTC. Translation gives CASKTFWSGYEQYF.

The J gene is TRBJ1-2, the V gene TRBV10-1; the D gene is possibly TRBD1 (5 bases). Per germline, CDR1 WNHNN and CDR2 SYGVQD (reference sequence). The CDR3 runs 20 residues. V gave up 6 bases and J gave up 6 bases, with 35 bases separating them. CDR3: CASRVLLRSGRAAGSNGYTF. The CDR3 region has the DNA TGCGCCAGCAGGGTATTACTGCGGAGCGGCAGGGCCGCGGGGAGCAATGGCTACACCTTC.

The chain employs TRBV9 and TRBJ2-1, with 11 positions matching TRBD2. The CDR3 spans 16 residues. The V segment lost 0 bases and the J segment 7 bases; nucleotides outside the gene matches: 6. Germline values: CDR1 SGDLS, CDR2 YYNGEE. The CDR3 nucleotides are TGTGCCAGCAGCGTAGGGAGTAGCGGGAGGGGGAATGAGCAGTTCTTC. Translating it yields CASSVGSSGRGNEQFF.

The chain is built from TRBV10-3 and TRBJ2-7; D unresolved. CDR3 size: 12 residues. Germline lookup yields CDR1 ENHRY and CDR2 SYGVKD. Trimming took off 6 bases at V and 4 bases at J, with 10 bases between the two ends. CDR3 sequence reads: CAISPDGYEQYF. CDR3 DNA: TGTGCCATCAGCCCGGATGGGTACGAGCAGTACTTC.

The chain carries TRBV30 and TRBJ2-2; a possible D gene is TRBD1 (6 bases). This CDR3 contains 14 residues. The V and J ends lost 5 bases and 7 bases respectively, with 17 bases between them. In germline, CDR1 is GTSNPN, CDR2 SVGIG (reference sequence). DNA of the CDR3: TGTGCCTGGGAAAAACAGGGTTTGGGCGGGGAGCTGTTTTTT. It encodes CAWEKQGLGGELFF.

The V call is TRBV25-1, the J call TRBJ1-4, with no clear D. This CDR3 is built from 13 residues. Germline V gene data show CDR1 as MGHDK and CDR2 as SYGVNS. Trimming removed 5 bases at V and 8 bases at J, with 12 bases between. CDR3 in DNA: TGTGCCAGCAGTCCTCTGGCTGGGGAAAAACTGTTTTTT. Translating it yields CASSPLAGEKLFF.

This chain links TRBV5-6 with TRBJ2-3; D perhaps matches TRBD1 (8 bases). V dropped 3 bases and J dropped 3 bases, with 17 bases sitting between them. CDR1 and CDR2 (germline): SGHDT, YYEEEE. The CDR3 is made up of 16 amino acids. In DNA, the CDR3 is TGTGCCAGCAGCTCCCGACAGGGGAGGGTAACAGATACGCAGTATTTT. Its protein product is CASSSRQGRVTDTQYF.

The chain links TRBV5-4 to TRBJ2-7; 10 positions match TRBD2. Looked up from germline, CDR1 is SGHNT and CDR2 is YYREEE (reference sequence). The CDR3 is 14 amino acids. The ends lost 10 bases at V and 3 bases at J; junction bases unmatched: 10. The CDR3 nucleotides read TGTGCCGTCAAAAAAGGACTAGCGGACTACGAGCAGTACTTC. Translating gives CAVKKGLADYEQYF.

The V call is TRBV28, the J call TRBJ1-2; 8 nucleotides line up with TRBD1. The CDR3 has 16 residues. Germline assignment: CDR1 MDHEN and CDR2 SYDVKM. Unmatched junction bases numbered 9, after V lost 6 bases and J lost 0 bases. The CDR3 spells CASSETGVPANYGYTF. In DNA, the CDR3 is TGTGCCAGCAGCGAGACAGGGGTCCCAGCTAACTATGGCTACACCTTC.

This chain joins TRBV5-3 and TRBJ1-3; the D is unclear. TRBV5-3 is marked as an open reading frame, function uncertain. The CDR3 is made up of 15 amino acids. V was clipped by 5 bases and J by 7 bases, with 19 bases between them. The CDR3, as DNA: TGTGCCAGAAGGTTGCCAAAAAAGTACTGGAACACCATATATTTT. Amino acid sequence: CARRLPKKYWNTIYF.

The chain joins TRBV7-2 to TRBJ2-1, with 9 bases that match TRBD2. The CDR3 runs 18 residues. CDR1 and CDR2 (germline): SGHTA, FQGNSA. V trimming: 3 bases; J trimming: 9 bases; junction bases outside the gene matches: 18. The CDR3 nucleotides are TGTGCCAGCAGCTTCTCATCCTTTGGCGCGGGAGGGGCTAGTGAGCAGTTCTTC. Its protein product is CASSFSSFGAGGASEQFF.

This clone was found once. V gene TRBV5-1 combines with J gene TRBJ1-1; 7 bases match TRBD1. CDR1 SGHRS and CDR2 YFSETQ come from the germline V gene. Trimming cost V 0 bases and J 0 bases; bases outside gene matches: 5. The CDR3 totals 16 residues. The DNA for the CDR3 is TGCGCCAGCAGCTTGGCCTTGACAGGGATGAACACTGAAGCTTTCTTT. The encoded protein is CASSLALTGMNTEAFF.

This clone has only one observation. CDR3 nucleotides: TGTGCCAGCACTCCGGGACTTCAGGGCTATGGCTACACCTTC. Amino acids: CASTPGLQGYGYTF. The V gene is TRBV2, the J gene TRBJ1-2; TRBD1 might be the D (5 bases). V was trimmed by 7 bases and J by 4 bases, leaving 16 bases between them. This CDR3 contains 14 residues. Germline V lookup: CDR1 SNHLY, CDR2 FYNNEI.

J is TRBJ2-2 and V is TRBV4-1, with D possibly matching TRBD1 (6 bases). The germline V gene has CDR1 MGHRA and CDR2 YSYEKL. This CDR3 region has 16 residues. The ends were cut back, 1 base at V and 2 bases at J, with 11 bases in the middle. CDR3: CASSQVAGTNTGELFF. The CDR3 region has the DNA TGCGCCAGCAGCCAAGTGGCAGGGACAAACACCGGGGAGCTGTTTTTT.